The 22 T cell receptor beta chains in this list originate from one sample, sequenced in a study of CD8 T cells in ankylosing spondylitis. Study conclusions and caveats: What appeared characteristic of ankylosing spondylitis blood was a TCR beta motif of fewer than ten highly homologous variants.

Via MiXCR, TCRdb re-called the 5' RACE reads, giving one row per CDR3 protein. Among approximately 140,000 distinct CDR3 sequences listed, approximately 17% were seen once. These TCRs' antigens remain unknown. Specimen: blood, either unsorted or a sorted T cell fraction (not recorded which). These receptors were collected from a male donor with ankylosing spondylitis.

Regarding this clonotype: A much bigger clone sits one base away, suggesting this may be a read error. The chain has TRBV12-3 or TRBV12-4 and TRBJ2-7; 11 nucleotides align to TRBD2. The CDR3 consists of 15 residues. The V segment lost 3 bases and the J segment 3 bases; nucleotides outside the gene matches: 4. The chain's CDR3 is CASSFRGLADYEQYF. CDR3 DNA: TGTGCCAGCAGTTTTCGGGGACTAGCGGACTACGAGCAGTACTTC.

This chain uses TRBV6-2 or TRBV6-3 with TRBJ2-2; D assignment may be TRBD1 or TRBD2 (5 bases each). Germline lookup yields CDR1 MNHEY and CDR2 SVGEGT. The V and J ends lost 5 bases and 5 bases respectively, with 12 bases between them. This CDR3 contains 14 residues. The DNA for the CDR3 is TGTGCCAGCAGTCGCTGGGACGTAACCGGGGAGCTGTTTTTT. It codes for CASSRWDVTGELFF.

The V call is TRBV3-1, the J call TRBJ2-3, with no clear D. Germline CDR1 and CDR2: LGHDT and YNNKEL (reference sequence). Trimming stripped 1 base from V and 7 bases from J, with 6 bases between. The CDR3 is 12 amino acids. CDR3 coding DNA: TGTGCCAGCAGCCAAGGTGGGAATACGCAGTATTTT. This encodes CASSQGGNTQYF.

This clonotype was counted ten times or more. The rearrangement joins TRBV27 to TRBJ1-5; TRBD1 matches at 8 bases. The V gene's germline CDR1 is MNHEY and CDR2 SMNVEV (reference sequence). This CDR3 is 15 amino acids long. Losses at the gene ends were 6 bases for V and 6 bases for J; bases not matched to a gene: 10. CDR3 residues: CASRSGATGGQPQHF. The CDR3 bases are TGTGCCAGCAGATCGGGGGCTACAGGGGGTCAGCCCCAGCATTTT.

The V gene is TRBV5-1, the J gene TRBJ2-2; 10 bases line up with TRBD2. This CDR3 comprises 15 residues. Germline V gene sequence: CDR1 SGHRS, CDR2 YFSETQ. The V and J ends lost 6 bases and 1 base, in that order; junction bases with no gene match: 3. This chain's CDR3 is CASTRLAGNTGELFF. In nucleotides, the CDR3 is TGCGCCAGCACCCGACTAGCGGGGAACACCGGGGAGCTGTTTTTT. Based on the CDR3 plus reference TRBV5-1 and TRBJ2-2, the full variable domain is KAGVTQTPRYLIKTRGQQVTLSCSPISGHRSVSWYQQTPGQGLQFLFEYFSETQRNKGNFPGRFSGRQFSNSRSEMNVSTLELGDSALYLCASTRLAGNTGELFFGEGSRLTVL.

CDR3: CATTPVGVGNEQFF. Written as DNA, the CDR3 is TGTGCCACCACCCCCGTGGGAGTCGGCAATGAGCAGTTCTTC. The rearrangement joins TRBV15 to TRBJ2-1, with a possible D match to TRBD2 (5 bases). Trimming pared 7 bases from V and 6 bases from J, leaving 16 bases between. The CDR3 spans 14 residues. Germline V CDR1 and CDR2: LNHNV, YYDKDF (reference sequence). The full variable domain, its missing parts supplied by reference TRBV15 and TRBJ2-1, is DAMVIQNPRYQVTQFGKPVTLSCSQTLNHNVMYWYQQKSSQAPKLLFHYYDKDFNNEADTPDNFQSRRPNTSFCFLDIRSPGLGDTAMYLCATTPVGVGNEQFFGPGTRLTVL.

This clonotype has just a few counts. This rearrangement joins TRBV25-1 to TRBJ2-3; TRBD1 might be the D (6 bases). This CDR3 has 16 amino acids. The germline V and J ends were trimmed by 5 bases and 2 bases, with 17 bases remaining between them. Germline V gene lookup returns CDR1 MGHDK and CDR2 SYGVNS. This CDR3 is CASSTLTGLTTDTQYF. CDR3 nucleotides: TGTGCCAGCAGTACACTGACAGGACTCACCACAGATACGCAGTATTTT.

This clonotype was detected ten times or more. The J gene is TRBJ2-1, the V gene TRBV24-1, with TRBD1 identical over 7 bases. Trimming removed 5 bases from V and 6 bases from J; junction bases left unmatched: 3. Germline V gene sequence: CDR1 KGHDR, CDR2 SFDVKD. This CDR3 has 13 amino acids. CDR3 DNA sequence: TGTGCCACCAGTGGTCGGGACAGCAATGAGCAGTTCTTC. It is translated as CATSGRDSNEQFF.

The chain joins TRBV11-1 to TRBJ2-2, with D maybe TRBD1 (6 bases). Germline V gene lookup returns CDR1 SGHAT and CDR2 FQDESV (reference sequence). Trimming shortened V by 3 bases and J by 6 bases, and 26 bases separated the two germline ends. The CDR3 consists of 19 residues. CDR3 amino acids: CASSLSPLLLGGYPGELFF. The CDR3 nucleotides are TGTGCCAGCAGCTTGTCCCCACTACTACTAGGGGGTTACCCCGGGGAGCTGTTTTTT.

This chain connects TRBV28 to TRBJ1-1; no definite D call. The CDR3 sequence is 14 residues long. Germline values: CDR1 MDHEN, CDR2 SYDVKM. V shed 5 bases and J shed 5 bases, with 15 bases lying between them. The CDR3 DNA sequence: TGTGCCAGCAGTAGGAGCTCCTATGAGACTGAAGCTTTCTTT. This gives the protein CASSRSSYETEAFF.

J is TRBJ2-1 and V is TRBV4-1, with D maybe TRBD2 (5 bases). V shed 2 bases and J shed 2 bases, with 13 bases lying between them. Germline-derived CDR1 and CDR2 are MGHRA and YSYEKL. The CDR3 runs 16 residues. CDR3 sequence (DNA): TGCGCCAGCAGCCAAAGAACCGGGATTCCCTACAATGAGCAGTTCTTC. It encodes CASSQRTGIPYNEQFF.

This clonotype was recorded a few times. The chain employs TRBV12-3 or TRBV12-4 and TRBJ1-2; maybe TRBD1 (5 bases). The CDR3 contains 16 residues. V gave up 1 base and J gave up 5 bases, with 17 bases separating them. The CDR3 is CASSLGALDSGYGYTF. The CDR3, as DNA: TGTGCCAGCAGTTTAGGGGCCCTCGACAGTGGGTATGGCTACACCTTC.

This chain uses TRBV12-3 or TRBV12-4 with TRBJ2-5; no definite D call. Trimming took off 2 bases at V and 5 bases at J, with 12 bases between the two ends. The CDR3 is 14 amino acids. The chain's CDR3 is CASSLSLGRETQYF. The CDR3 DNA is TGTGCCAGCAGTTTATCTCTGGGTAGGGAGACCCAGTACTTC.

This chain joins TRBV9 and TRBJ2-3; TRBD2 matches at 8 bases. The CDR3 loop spans 15 amino acids. Germline loops: CDR1 SGDLS, CDR2 YYNGEE. With 2 bases clipped from V and 5 bases from J, the junction kept 7 bases outside the gene matches. The CDR3 coding sequence is TGTGCCAGCAGCGTTCGCGGGAGGTCCGGAGATACGCAGTATTTT. Amino acid sequence: CASSVRGRSGDTQYF.

This clonotype has more than one count but fewer than ten. The V call is TRBV7-9, the J call TRBJ1-2; 8 nucleotides align to TRBD1. The junction had 5 bases not matched to a gene; V was cut back by 1 base and J by 10 bases. CDR3 length: 13 amino acids. CDR1 is SEHNR, CDR2 FQNEAQ, per germline (reference sequence). In DNA, the CDR3 is TGTGCCAGCAGCTTAGTCGACAGGGGCAACTACACCTTC. This encodes CASSLVDRGNYTF.

In its sample, this clonotype was seen a few times. This chain joins TRBV14 and TRBJ1-2; 9 bases are a match to TRBD1. CDR1 SGHDN and CDR2 FVKESK come from the germline V gene. CDR3 length: 16 amino acids. Trimming cost V 6 bases and J 4 bases; bases outside gene matches: 12. For the CDR3, the DNA is TGTGCCAGCAGTTCAACCCGGACAGGGGAGGGCTATGGCTACACCTTC. Protein sequence: CASSSTRTGEGYGYTF.

This chain joins TRBV11-3 and TRBJ1-1; no clear D. The germline V gene encodes CDR1 SGHNT and CDR2 YENEEA. The CDR3 contains 13 residues. V shed 0 bases and J shed 4 bases, with 6 bases lying between them. CDR3 nucleotide sequence: TGTGCCAGCAGCTTAGATCCGGGCACTGAAGCTTTCTTT. Its translation: CASSLDPGTEAFF.

The V call is TRBV10-3, the J call TRBJ1-2; D may be TRBD1 (6 bases). There are 13 residues in the CDR3. Trimming cost V 7 bases and J 8 bases, with 17 bases left between them. Germline CDR1 is ENHRY and CDR2 is SYGVKD. CDR3 region: CAINKGDTSGYTF. CDR3 in DNA: TGTGCCATCAACAAGGGGGATACGAGCGGCTACACCTTC.

This clonotype was observed a few times. The chain is built from TRBV6-5 and TRBJ2-1; D is unclear. V dropped 3 bases and J dropped 0 bases, with 9 bases sitting between them. From germline, CDR1 is MNHEY and CDR2 SVGAGI. The CDR3 runs to 15 residues. The CDR3 loop reads CASSYRNVSYNEQFF. The DNA of the CDR3 is TGTGCCAGCAGTTATCGGAATGTCTCCTACAATGAGCAGTTCTTC.

The chain employs TRBV27 and TRBJ2-6; D uncertain. CDR1 is MNHEY, CDR2 SMNVEV, per germline (reference sequence). CDR3 size: 13 residues. The V and J ends lost 4 bases and 0 bases respectively, with 1 base between them. The CDR3 loop is CASSYSGANVLTF. CDR3 DNA sequence: TGTGCCAGCAGTTACTCTGGGGCCAACGTCCTGACTTTC.

This clonotype showed up just a few times. This chain links TRBV7-9 with TRBJ2-7; 12 bases map to TRBD2. The V gene's germline CDR1 is SEHNR and CDR2 FQNEAQ (reference sequence). V lost 5 bases to trimming and J lost 2 bases; unmatched junction nucleotides: 4. CDR3 length: 15 amino acids. In DNA, the CDR3 is TGTGCCAGCAGCACTAGCGGGAGGATAACCTACGAGCAGTACTTC. Protein sequence: CASSTSGRITYEQYF.

The rearrangement uses TRBV9 and TRBJ2-1; D gene uncertain. The germline V and J ends were trimmed by 3 bases and 8 bases, with 12 bases remaining between them. Germline V CDR1 and CDR2: SGDLS, YYNGEE. CDR3 size: 13 residues. As DNA, the CDR3 is TGTGCCAGCAGCGCCCCCCCGTGGGATGAGCAGTTCTTC. It translates to CASSAPPWDEQFF.